Listed below are T cell receptor beta chains from one sample, sequenced in a study of blood T cell repertoires in COVID-19. Profiled with immunoSEQ multiplex PCR; TCRdb holds only in-frame clones, not every one. The data contain a few hundred thousand clones, around 86% of them singletons. The specimen sequenced was peripheral blood. All receptors derive from a man aged 45-65 years with active or convalescent COVID-19. Both conserved end residues are part of each CDR3. D genes are given only for firm matches. Size tells how often a clone was seen (once, few, many) or the class of an expanded clone, and some rows leave it out.

CASSQTIYPYNEQFF TGTGCCAGCAGCCAAACCATCTACCCCTACAATGAGCAGTTCTTC TRBV6-5 . . TRBJ2-1
CAWTLLEGNTEAFF TGTGCCTGGACCCTCCTAGAAGGGAACACTGAAGCTTTCTTT TRBV30 . . TRBJ1-1
CAISDREGRQETQYF TGTGCCATCAGTGACAGGGAGGGTCGGCAGGAGACCCAGTACTTC TRBV10-3 TRBD2 . TRBJ2-5
CASSLADYGYTF TGCGCCAGCAGCTTGGCTGACTATGGCTACACCTTC TRBV5-1 . . TRBJ1-2
CASSTGLAYNEQFF TGTGCCAGCAGCACAGGACTAGCGTACAATGAGCAGTTCTTC TRBV11-3 TRBD2 few TRBJ2-1
CASSLEGQFSEQFF TGTGCCAGCAGCTTAGAGGGACAGTTTTCCGAGCAGTTCTTC TRBV11-3 TRBD1 . TRBJ2-1
CASRRTGIPQPIGDSPLHF TGCGCCAGCAGACGTACAGGGATCCCCCAGCCTATTGGCGATTCACCCCTCCACTTT TRBV23-1 . . TRBJ1-6
CASSPSGYGYTF TGTGCCAGCAGTCCGAGCGGCTATGGCTACACCTTC TRBV12-3/TRBV12-4 . . TRBJ1-2
CASRSQGSDTQYF TGCGCCAGCAGATCACAGGGCTCAGATACGCAGTATTTT TRBV5-1 . . TRBJ2-3
CASSQGDRGQETQYF TGCGCCAGCAGCCAAGGTGACAGGGGGCAAGAGACCCAGTACTTC TRBV4-1 TRBD1 few TRBJ2-5
CASRPGLAGGSGELFF TGCGCCAGCAGGCCGGGACTAGCGGGAGGTTCCGGGGAGCTGTTTTTT TRBV10-2 TRBD2 . TRBJ2-2
CSASQGYGYTF TGCAGTGCCTCACAGGGTTATGGCTACACCTTC TRBV20-1 . . TRBJ1-2
CASATGSNEKLFF TGCGCCAGCGCGACAGGGAGTAATGAAAAACTGTTTTTT TRBV5-1 TRBD1 . TRBJ1-4
CASSLGTSGYSSYNEQFF TGTGCCAGCAGCTTGGGGACTAGCGGATATAGCTCCTACAATGAGCAGTTCTTC TRBV5-6 TRBD2 . TRBJ2-1
CASNLIDRNQPQHF TGTGCCAGCAACCTAATAGACAGGAATCAGCCCCAGCATTTT TRBV2 . . TRBJ1-5
CASSLVEYTDTQYF TGTGCCAGCAGTTTAGTAGAGTACACAGATACGCAGTATTTT TRBV28 . . TRBJ2-3
CASSTTMGAQTNTGELFF TGCGCCAGCAGTACGACTATGGGGGCACAGACGAACACCGGGGAGCTGTTTTTT TRBV5-1 . . TRBJ2-2
CASIPLGGFGNEQFF TGTGCCAGCATCCCGTTAGGGGGTTTTGGCAATGAGCAGTTCTTC TRBV28 . . TRBJ2-1
CASSYVQGLSYEQYF TGTGCCAGCAGTTACGTCCAGGGGCTCTCCTACGAGCAGTACTTC TRBV6-5 . . TRBJ2-7
CASSQGSRVGYEQYF TGTGCCAGCAGCCAAGGGTCCAGGGTAGGCTACGAGCAGTACTTC TRBV3-1/TRBV3-2 . . TRBJ2-7
CASSSGTGGDYEQYF TGTGCCAGCAGTTCCGGGACAGGGGGTGACTACGAGCAGTACTTC TRBV28 TRBD1 . TRBJ2-7
CASSLDRAGYTF TGCGCCAGCAGCCTAGACAGGGCTGGCTACACCTTC TRBV5-1 TRBD1 . TRBJ1-2
CASSPPSGTGYQPQHF TGTGCCAGCTCACCACCGTCCGGGACAGGGTATCAGCCCCAGCATTTT TRBV18 TRBD1 . TRBJ1-5
CASSTDKSAGNSYNEQFF TGTGCCAGCAGCACGGATAAATCGGCAGGGAATTCCTACAATGAGCAGTTCTTC TRBV9 . . TRBJ2-1
CASGLSTGADTQYF TGTGCTAGTGGTCTCTCGACAGGTGCGGATACGCAGTATTTT TRBV12-5 . . TRBJ2-3
CASSLAGAYNEQFF TGTGCCAGCAGCTTAGCGGGGGCCTACAATGAGCAGTTCTTC TRBV27 TRBD2 . TRBJ2-1
CASRSRRDQPQHF TGTGCCAGCAGGTCGAGAAGAGATCAGCCCCAGCATTTT TRBV6-5 . . TRBJ1-5
CASSFLYSGNTIYF TGTGCCAGCAGCTTTCTGTACTCTGGAAACACCATATATTTT TRBV7-9 . . TRBJ1-3
CASSQEGLAVSADTQYF TGTGCCAGCAGCCAAGAGGGACTAGCGGTTTCGGCAGATACGCAGTATTTT TRBV4-2 TRBD2 . TRBJ2-3
CASRNRGTDTQYF TGTGCCAGCAGGAACAGGGGCACAGATACGCAGTATTTT TRBV6-4 . . TRBJ2-3
CASSPAAVSGGTEAFF TGTGCCAGCTCACCGGCCGCGGTAAGCGGAGGCACTGAAGCTTTCTTT TRBV18 . . TRBJ1-1
CSASLDRDVTYEQYF TGCAGTGCTAGTTTGGACAGGGATGTCACCTACGAGCAGTACTTC TRBV20-1 TRBD1 once TRBJ2-7
CASSSQQDSYEQYF TGTGCCAGCAGCTCCCAACAGGACTCCTACGAGCAGTACTTC TRBV7-9 . . TRBJ2-7
CASSIRSAEQGWAFF TGTGCCAGTAGTATTAGATCGGCGGAGCAAGGTTGGGCTTTCTTT TRBV19 . . TRBJ1-1
CATSRDLLTPYNEQFF TGTGCCACCAGCAGAGATCTCTTAACACCCTACAATGAGCAGTTCTTC TRBV15 . . TRBJ2-1
CASMIDLNTEAFF TGTGCCAGCATGATAGACTTGAACACTGAAGCTTTCTTT TRBV2 . . TRBJ1-1
CASSLPSSDTQYF TGTGCCAGTAGTTTACCTAGCTCGGATACGCAGTATTTT TRBV19 . . TRBJ2-3
CASSWGRANYGYTF TGTGCCAGCAGTTGGGGGAGGGCGAACTATGGCTACACCTTC TRBV6-5 . . TRBJ1-2
CASVDSVIAFF TGTGCCAGCGTTGACAGTGTGATTGCTTTCTTT TRBV28 . once TRBJ1-1
CASSEGQGGEPQHF TGTGCCAGCAGCGAGGGACAGGGCGGCGAGCCCCAGCATTTT TRBV5-6 TRBD1 . TRBJ1-5